The next 11 T cell receptor beta chains were all read from a single sample in a study of blood T cell repertoires in COVID-19. Using immunoSEQ multiplex PCR, the repertoire was profiled, and TCRdb retains in-frame clones only, with some absent. The sample has approximately 200,000 clones, approximately 90% seen once; the top ten hold nearly 4.5%. Source material: peripheral blood. These receptors were collected from a man in his forties or fifties with acute or convalescent COVID-19.

In its sample, this clone was seen a few times. This sequence joins TRBV2 and TRBJ2-7; 9 bases match TRBD1. With 6 bases clipped from V and 2 bases from J, the junction kept 2 bases outside the gene matches. The germline V gene encodes CDR1 SNHLY and CDR2 FYNNEI. CDR3 length: 13 residues. The CDR3 sequence is CASRRQGAYEQYF. CDR3 nucleotide sequence: TGTGCCAGCAGACGACAGGGGGCCTACGAGCAGTACTTC.

The chain couples TRBV6-6 to TRBJ1-3; D gene uncertain. CDR1 is MNHNY, CDR2 SVGAGI, per germline (reference sequence). Trimming cost V 2 bases and J 9 bases, with 5 bases left between them. The CDR3 extends over 11 amino acids. The CDR3 bases are TGTGCCAGCAGTTACGGAGGCACCATATATTTT. This codes for CASSYGGTIYF.

V usage is TRBV27 and J usage is TRBJ2-5; D perhaps matches TRBD2 (6 bases). The CDR3 consists of 20 residues. V lost 1 base and J lost 6, with 30 bases in between. Germline-derived CDR1 and CDR2 are MNHEY and SMNVEV (reference sequence). The DNA of the CDR3 is TGTGCCAGCAGTTTATATGGCAATAGGGTGGGGGAGGTTAGGAAACAGACCCAGTACTTC. It translates to CASSLYGNRVGEVRKQTQYF.

In DNA, the CDR3 is TGTGCCAGCAGCTCCAGGGGCAACTCTGGAAACACCATATATTTT. It codes for CASSSRGNSGNTIYF. The chain combines TRBV11-3 with TRBJ1-3; D possibly corresponds to TRBD1 (6 bases). The CDR3 spans 15 residues. Germline values: CDR1 SGHNT, CDR2 YENEEA. Deletions cut 4 bases from V and 0 bases from J, with 10 bases between.

The chain is built from TRBV7-7 and TRBJ1-5; D gene uncertain. V was shortened by 0 bases and J by 5 bases, with 5 bases between the two germline ends. There are 13 residues in the CDR3. Germline values: CDR1 SSHAT, CDR2 FNYEAQ (reference sequence). This CDR3 reads CASSLAGYQPQHF. The CDR3 DNA sequence: TGTGCCAGCAGCTTAGCCGGGTATCAGCCCCAGCATTTT.

J is TRBJ1-4 and V is TRBV11-2; D is possibly TRBD1 (5 bases). The germline V gene has CDR1 SGHAT and CDR2 FQNNGV. The CDR3 extends over 15 amino acids. Trimming cost V 2 bases and J 2 bases, with 9 bases left between them. CDR3 loop: CASSLQGSTNEKLFF. The CDR3 bases are TGTGCCAGCAGCTTACAGGGCAGCACTAATGAAAAACTGTTTTTT.

The chain links TRBV4-2 to TRBJ1-2, with D perhaps matching TRBD1 (5 bases). Trimming left V 4 bases short and J 8 bases short, with 17 bases between. CDR3 size: 14 residues. The germline gives CDR1 LGHNA, CDR2 YNFKEQ. This CDR3 is CASSPPQGKGGYTF. The CDR3 nucleotides are TGTGCCAGCAGCCCCCCCCAGGGTAAAGGGGGCTACACCTTC.

The gene calls are TRBV5-1 and TRBJ2-7; 9 bases agree with TRBD1. CDR1 SGHRS and CDR2 YFSETQ come from the germline V gene. V trimming: 2 bases; J trimming: 4 bases; junction bases outside the gene matches: 7. The CDR3 length is 15 residues. The CDR3 here is CASSFNPGQGYEQYF. In DNA, the CDR3 is TGCGCCAGCAGCTTCAACCCGGGACAGGGTTACGAGCAGTACTTC.

The chain combines TRBV19 with TRBJ2-3; 8 bases map to TRBD1. Germline V lookup: CDR1 LNHDA, CDR2 SQIVND (reference sequence). Trimming took 4 bases from V and 4 from J; bases not matched to a gene: 4. This CDR3 contains 14 residues. The CDR3 DNA follows: TGTGCCAGTAGTACGACAGGGGAAGCAGATACGCAGTATTTT. This codes for CASSTTGEADTQYF.

The CDR3 sequence is CASRPGGTVPTEAFF. The CDR3 region has the DNA TGTGCCAGCAGACCGGGGGGGACCGTACCCACTGAAGCTTTCTTT. The chain links TRBV27 to TRBJ1-1; possible D gene TRBD1, 5 bases. The CDR3 is 15 residues long. Germline lookup yields CDR1 MNHEY and CDR2 SMNVEV (reference sequence). The germline V and J ends were trimmed by 6 bases and 4 bases, with 18 bases remaining between them.

In DNA, the CDR3 is TGTGCCAGCAGTCCCACAGGGAACTATGGCTACACCTTC. Its translation is CASSPTGNYGYTF. The chain uses TRBV12-3 or TRBV12-4 and TRBJ1-2; D might be TRBD1 (6 bases). This CDR3 is built from 13 residues. Between the trimmed V and J ends, which lost 5 bases and 2 bases, there was a span of 9 bases.